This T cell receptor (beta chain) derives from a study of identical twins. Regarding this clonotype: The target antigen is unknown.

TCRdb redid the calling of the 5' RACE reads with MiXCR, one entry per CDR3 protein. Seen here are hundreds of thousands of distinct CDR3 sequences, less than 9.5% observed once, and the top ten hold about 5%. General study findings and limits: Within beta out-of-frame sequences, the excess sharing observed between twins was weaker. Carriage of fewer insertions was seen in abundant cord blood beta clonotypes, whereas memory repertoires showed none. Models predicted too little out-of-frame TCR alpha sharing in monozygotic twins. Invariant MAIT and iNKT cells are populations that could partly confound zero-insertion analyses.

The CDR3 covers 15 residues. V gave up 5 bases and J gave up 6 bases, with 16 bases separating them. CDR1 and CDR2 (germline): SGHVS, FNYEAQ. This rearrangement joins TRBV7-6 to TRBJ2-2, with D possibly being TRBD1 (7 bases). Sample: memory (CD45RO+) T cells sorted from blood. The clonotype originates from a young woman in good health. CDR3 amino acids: CASSLWTGGAGELFF. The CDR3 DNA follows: TGTGCCAGCAGCCTTTGGACAGGCGGGGCCGGGGAGCTGTTTTTT.